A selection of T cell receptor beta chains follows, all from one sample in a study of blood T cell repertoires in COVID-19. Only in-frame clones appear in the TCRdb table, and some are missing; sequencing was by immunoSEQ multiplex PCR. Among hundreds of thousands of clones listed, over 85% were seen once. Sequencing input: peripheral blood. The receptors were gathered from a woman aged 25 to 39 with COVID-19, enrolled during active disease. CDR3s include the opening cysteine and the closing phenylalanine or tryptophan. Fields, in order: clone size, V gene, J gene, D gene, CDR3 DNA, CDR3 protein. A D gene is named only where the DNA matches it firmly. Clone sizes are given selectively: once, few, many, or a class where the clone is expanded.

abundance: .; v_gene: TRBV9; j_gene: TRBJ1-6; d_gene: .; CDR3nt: TGTGCCAGCAGCGTAGACGGGGAACTGGGTTCACCCCTCCACTTT; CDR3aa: CASSVDGELGSPLHF
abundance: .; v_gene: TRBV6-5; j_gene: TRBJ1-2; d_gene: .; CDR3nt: TGTGCCAGCATCAAACGAGGGGCGGGGCGATATGGCTACACCTTC; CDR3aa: CASIKRGAGRYGYTF
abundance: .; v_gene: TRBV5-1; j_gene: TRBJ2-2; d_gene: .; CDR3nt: TGCGCCAGCAGCTCCAACGAGGGTTTCACCGGGGAGCTGTTTTTT; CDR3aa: CASSSNEGFTGELFF
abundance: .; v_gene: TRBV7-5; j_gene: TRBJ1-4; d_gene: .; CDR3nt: TGTGCCAGAAGCTTCCCACAGGGGGAAGCTGCAACTAATGAAAAACTGTTTTTT; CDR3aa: CARSFPQGEAATNEKLFF
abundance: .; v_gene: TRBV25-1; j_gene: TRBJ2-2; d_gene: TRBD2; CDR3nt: TGTGCCAGCAGTGAAAGGGGACTAGTCACCGGGGAGCTGTTTTTT; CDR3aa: CASSERGLVTGELFF
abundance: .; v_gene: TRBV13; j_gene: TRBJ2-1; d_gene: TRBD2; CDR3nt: TGTGCCAGCAGCCTCGGGGGGGACAATGAGCAGTTCTTC; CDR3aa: CASSLGGDNEQFF
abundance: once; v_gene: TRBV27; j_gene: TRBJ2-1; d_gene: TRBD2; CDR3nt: TGTGCCAGCAGTTTCCGACTCGGGACTAGCGGGGGGCGGTACAATGAGCAGTTCTTC; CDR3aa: CASSFRLGTSGGRYNEQFF
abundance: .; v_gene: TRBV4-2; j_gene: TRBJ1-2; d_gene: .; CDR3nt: TGTGCCAGCAGCCAAGAGTCCCGTCCCCCTACCCCGGATGGCTACACCTTC; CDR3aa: CASSQESRPPTPDGYTF
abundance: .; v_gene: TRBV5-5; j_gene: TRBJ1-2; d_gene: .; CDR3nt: TGTGCCAGCAGCTTCAGAGACGCTAGGAGCTACACCTTC; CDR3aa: CASSFRDARSYTF
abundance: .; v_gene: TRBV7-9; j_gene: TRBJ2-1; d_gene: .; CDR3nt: TGTGCCAGCAGCTCTGGGCCTAATGAGCAGTTCTTC; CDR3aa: CASSSGPNEQFF
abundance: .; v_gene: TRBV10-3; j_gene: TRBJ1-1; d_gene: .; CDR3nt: TGTGCCATCAGCAGACAGGCGAAGGCTGAAGCTTTCTTT; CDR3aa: CAISRQAKAEAFF
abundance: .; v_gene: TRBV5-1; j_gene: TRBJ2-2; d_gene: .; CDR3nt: TGCGCCAGCAGCTTGTCAGGGAACACCGGGGAGCTGTTTTTT; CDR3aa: CASSLSGNTGELFF
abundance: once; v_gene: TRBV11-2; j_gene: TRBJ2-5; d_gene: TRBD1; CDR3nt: TGTGCCAGCAGCTTAGATCTTACGGACAGGGGGCGCGGGACCCAGTACTTC; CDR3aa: CASSLDLTDRGRGTQYF
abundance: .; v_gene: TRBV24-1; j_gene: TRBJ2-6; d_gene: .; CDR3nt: TGTGCCACCTCTAAGGGGGGGGCCAACGTCCTGACTTTC; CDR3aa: CATSKGGANVLTF
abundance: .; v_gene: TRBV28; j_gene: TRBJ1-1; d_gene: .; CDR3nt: TGTGCCAGCAGTTCCAACACAGGGTGGGCTTTCTTT; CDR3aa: CASSSNTGWAFF
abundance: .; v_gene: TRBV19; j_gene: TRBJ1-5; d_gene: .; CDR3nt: TGTGCCAGTAGTATTCTCGGGGTCAGCAATCAGCCCCAGCATTTT; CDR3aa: CASSILGVSNQPQHF
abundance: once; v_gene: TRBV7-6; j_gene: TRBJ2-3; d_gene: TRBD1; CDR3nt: TGTGCCAGCACCCCCTTAGGGACAGGTACCGCAGATACGCAGTATTTT; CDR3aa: CASTPLGTGTADTQYF
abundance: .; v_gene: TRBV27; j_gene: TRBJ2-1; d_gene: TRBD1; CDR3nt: TGTGCCAGCAGTCCACTCCGGACAGGGGGTGAGCAGTTCTTC; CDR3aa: CASSPLRTGGEQFF
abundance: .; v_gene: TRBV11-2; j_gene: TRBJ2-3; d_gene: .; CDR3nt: TGTGCCCGCAGCTTAAGGGGGGGGGCAGGGCCGGTAACAGATACGCAGTATTTT; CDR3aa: CARSLRGGAGPVTDTQYF
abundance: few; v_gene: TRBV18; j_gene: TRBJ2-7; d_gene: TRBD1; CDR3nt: TGTGCCAGCTCACCAAGCCGGGACAGCTCCTACGAGCAGTACTTC; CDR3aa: CASSPSRDSSYEQYF
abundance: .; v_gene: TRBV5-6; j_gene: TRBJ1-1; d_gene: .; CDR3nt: TGTGCCAGCAGCGCGGGAGTTCAGGAGTGGGGCACTGAAGCTTTCTTT; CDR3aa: CASSAGVQEWGTEAFF
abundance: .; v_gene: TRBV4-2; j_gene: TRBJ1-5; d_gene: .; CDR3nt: TGTGCCAGCAGCCAAGACGGGCAGGGGAATCAGCCCCAGCATTTT; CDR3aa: CASSQDGQGNQPQHF
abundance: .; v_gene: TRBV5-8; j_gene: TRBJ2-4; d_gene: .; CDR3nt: TGTGCCAGCAGCCCTACCCAGGGGAAGAACATTCAGTACTTC; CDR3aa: CASSPTQGKNIQYF
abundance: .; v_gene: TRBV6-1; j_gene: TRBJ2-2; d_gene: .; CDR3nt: TGTGCCAGCAGTGAAGGGGCCTACACCGGGGAGCTGTTTTTT; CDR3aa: CASSEGAYTGELFF
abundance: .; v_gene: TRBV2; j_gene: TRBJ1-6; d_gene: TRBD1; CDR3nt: TGTGCCAGCACCATAGACAGGGGTGGAGGGGCTCACTTT; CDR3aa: CASTIDRGGGAHF
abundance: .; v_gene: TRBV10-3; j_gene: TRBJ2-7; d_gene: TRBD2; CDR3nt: TGTGCCATCAGCTCCAGCGGGGGGCCCGAACCCTACGAGCAGTACTTC; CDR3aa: CAISSSGGPEPYEQYF
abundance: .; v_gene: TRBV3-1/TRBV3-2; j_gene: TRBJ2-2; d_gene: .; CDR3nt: TGTGCCAGCAGCCAAGATGTGAGCACCGGGGAGCTGTTTTTT; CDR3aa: CASSQDVSTGELFF
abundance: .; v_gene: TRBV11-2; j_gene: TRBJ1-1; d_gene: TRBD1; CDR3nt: TGTGCCAGCAGTCAGACAGGGGCTGGTGCTTTCTTT; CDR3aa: CASSQTGAGAFF
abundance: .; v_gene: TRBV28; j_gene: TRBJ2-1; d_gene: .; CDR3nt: TGTGCCAGCAGTTTACCACCCCGCGGGGACCCTTACAATGAGCAGTTCTTC; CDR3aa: CASSLPPRGDPYNEQFF
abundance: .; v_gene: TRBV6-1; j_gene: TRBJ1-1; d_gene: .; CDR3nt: TGTGCCAGCAGTGAAGCGAGCCCCAGGGTTGAAGCTTTCTTT; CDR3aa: CASSEASPRVEAFF
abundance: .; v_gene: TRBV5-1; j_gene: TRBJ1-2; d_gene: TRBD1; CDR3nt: TGCGCCAGCAGCACCGGACAGGGGGCGTCTATCTATGGCTACACCTTC; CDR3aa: CASSTGQGASIYGYTF
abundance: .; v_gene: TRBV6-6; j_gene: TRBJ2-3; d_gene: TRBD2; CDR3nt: TGTGCCAGCAGGACTAGCGGGGGGGCCAGCACAGATACGCAGTATTTT; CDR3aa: CASRTSGGASTDTQYF